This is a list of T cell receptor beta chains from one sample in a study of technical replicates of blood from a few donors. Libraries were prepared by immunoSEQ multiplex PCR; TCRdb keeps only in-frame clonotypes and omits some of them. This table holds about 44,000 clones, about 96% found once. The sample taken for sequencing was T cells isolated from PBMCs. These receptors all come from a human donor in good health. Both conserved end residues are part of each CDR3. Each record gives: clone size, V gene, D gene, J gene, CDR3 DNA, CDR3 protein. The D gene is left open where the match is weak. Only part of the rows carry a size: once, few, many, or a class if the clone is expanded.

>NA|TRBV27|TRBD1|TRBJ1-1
TGTGCCAGCAGGCGGGGACAGACTATGAACACTGAAGCTTTCTTT
CASRRGQTMNTEAFF
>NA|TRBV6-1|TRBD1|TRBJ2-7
TGTGCCAGCAGTGTAGGGACAGGGTTTTCCTACGAGCAGTACTTC
CASSVGTGFSYEQYF
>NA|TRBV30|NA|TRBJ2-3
TGTGCCTGGAGTGTGGGGACTTACACAGATACGCAGTATTTT
CAWSVGTYTDTQYF
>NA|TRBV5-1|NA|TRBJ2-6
TGCGCCAGCAGCTCGCCAGGGGCTGGGGCCAACGTCCTGACTTTC
CASSSPGAGANVLTF
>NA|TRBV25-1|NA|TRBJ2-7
TGTGCCAGCAGTGAGGCGGGCGGGATCTCCTACGAGCAGTACTTC
CASSEAGGISYEQYF
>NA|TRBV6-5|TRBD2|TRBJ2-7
TGTGCCAGCAGTTCGGGAGGCTACGAGCAGTACTTC
CASSSGGYEQYF
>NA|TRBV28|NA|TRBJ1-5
TGTGCCAGCGGAAGGGGTCTGAATCAGCCCCAGCATTTT
CASGRGLNQPQHF
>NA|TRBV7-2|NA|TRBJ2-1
TGTGCCAGCAGCTTCAGGGTTTACAATGAGCAGTTCTTC
CASSFRVYNEQFF
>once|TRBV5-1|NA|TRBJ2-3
TGCGCCAGCAGCCGGACTACCGCGGGGAGCACAGATACGCAGTATTTT
CASSRTTAGSTDTQYF
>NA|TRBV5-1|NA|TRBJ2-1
TGCGCCAGCAGCTTGGGGTACAACAATGAGCAGTTCTTC
CASSLGYNNEQFF
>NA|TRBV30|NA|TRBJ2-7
TGTGCCGGTAACACAGGGATCTCCTACGAGCAGTACTTC
CAGNTGISYEQYF
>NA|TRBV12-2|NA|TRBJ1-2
TGTGCAAGTCGCGAAGGGGGGGGATTCGGATATGGCTACACCTTC
CASREGGGFGYGYTF
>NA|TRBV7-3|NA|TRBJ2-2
TGTGCCAGCAGCCCCACACTCGACTTCGGGGAGCTGTTTTTT
CASSPTLDFGELFF
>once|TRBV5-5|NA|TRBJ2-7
TGTGCCAGCAGCTTGGCGATAGCCTACGAGCAGTACTTC
CASSLAIAYEQYF
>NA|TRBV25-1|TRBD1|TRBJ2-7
TGTGCCAGCAGTGACGACCCGGGACAGGGAATCGGCGAGCAGTACTTC
CASSDDPGQGIGEQYF
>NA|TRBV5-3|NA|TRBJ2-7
TGTGCCAGAAGTGCCGGTTTCAAAAATGCCCTCTACGAGCAGTACTTC
CARSAGFKNALYEQYF
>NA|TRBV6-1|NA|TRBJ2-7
TGTGCCAGCAGTGAAGTTAGCCTCTCCTACGAGCAGTACTTC
CASSEVSLSYEQYF
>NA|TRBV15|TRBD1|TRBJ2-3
TGTGCCACCAGCAGTGAGACAGGGCTTACGCAGTATTTT
CATSSETGLTQYF
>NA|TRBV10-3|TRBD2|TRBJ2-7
TGTGCCATCAGTGAGCTAGCGGATAACTACGAGCAGTACTTC
CAISELADNYEQYF